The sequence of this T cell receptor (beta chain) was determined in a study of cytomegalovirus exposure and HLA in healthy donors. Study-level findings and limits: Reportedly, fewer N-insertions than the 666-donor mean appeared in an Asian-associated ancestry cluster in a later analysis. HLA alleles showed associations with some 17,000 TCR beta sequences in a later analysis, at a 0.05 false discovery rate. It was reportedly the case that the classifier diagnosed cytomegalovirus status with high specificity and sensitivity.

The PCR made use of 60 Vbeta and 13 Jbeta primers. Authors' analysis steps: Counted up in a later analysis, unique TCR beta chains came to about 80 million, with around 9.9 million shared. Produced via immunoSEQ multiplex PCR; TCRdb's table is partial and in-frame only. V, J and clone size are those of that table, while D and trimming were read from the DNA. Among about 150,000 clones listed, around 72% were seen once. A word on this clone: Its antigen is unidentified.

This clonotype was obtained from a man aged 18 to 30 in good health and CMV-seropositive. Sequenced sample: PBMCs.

The CDR3 sequence: CASSYRPGQGRDTQYF. DNA of the CDR3: TGTGCCAGCAGCTACCGACCGGGACAGGGCAGAGATACGCAGTATTTT. The chain employs TRBV7-8 and TRBJ2-3; 9 bases are a match to TRBD1. Unmatched junction bases numbered 10, after V lost 4 bases and J lost 5 bases. This CDR3 spans 16 amino acids. Germline CDR1 and CDR2: SGHVS and FQNEAQ.